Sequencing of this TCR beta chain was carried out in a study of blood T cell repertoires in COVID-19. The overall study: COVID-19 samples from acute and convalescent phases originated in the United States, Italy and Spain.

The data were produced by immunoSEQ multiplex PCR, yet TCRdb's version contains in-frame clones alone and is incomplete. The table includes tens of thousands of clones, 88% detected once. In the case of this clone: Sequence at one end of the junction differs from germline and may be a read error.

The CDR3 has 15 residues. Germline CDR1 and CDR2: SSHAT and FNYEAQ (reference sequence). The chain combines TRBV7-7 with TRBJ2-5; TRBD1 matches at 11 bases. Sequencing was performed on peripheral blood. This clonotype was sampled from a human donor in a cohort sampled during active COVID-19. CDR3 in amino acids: CASSLRTGGKETQYF. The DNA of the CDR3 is TGTGCTAGCAGCTTACGGACAGGGGGCAAGGAGACCCAGTACTTC.